The 21 T cell receptor beta chains in this list originate from one sample, sequenced in a study of T-cell reconstitution after alpha-beta-depleted transplantation in children. Unique molecular identifiers were incorporated when the TCRbeta library was constructed. Each CDR3 protein gets one entry after TCRdb re-called the PCR reads with MiXCR. The sample has hundreds of thousands of distinct CDR3 sequences, under 30% seen once; the top ten hold more than 4.5%. The sequenced sample was PBMCs, mostly from graft donor cells, obtained 360 days after TCRalphabeta/CD19-depleted stem cell transplant. These receptor sequences come from a female patient aged 2-10 years who had a stem cell transplant for congenital amegakaryocytic thrombocytopenia, so the T cells may come from the graft donor.

This sequence joins TRBV9 and TRBJ2-5; maybe TRBD1 (5 bases). Germline CDR1 is SGDLS and CDR2 is YYNGEE. The V and J ends lost 0 bases and 4 bases respectively, with 10 bases between them. The CDR3 is made up of 14 amino acids. The CDR3: CASSVGQRVETQYF. CDR3 DNA: TGTGCCAGCAGCGTAGGACAGAGAGTAGAGACCCAGTACTTC.

The chain uses TRBV29-1 and TRBJ2-3; 11 bases are a match to TRBD2. The germline V gene encodes CDR1 SQVTM and CDR2 ANQGSEA. The CDR3 has 13 residues. V trimming: 6 bases; J trimming: 5 bases; junction bases outside the gene matches: 4. The CDR3 nucleotides are TGCAGCGTAGCTAGCGGGGGGCAAGATACGCAGTATTTT. Protein product: CSVASGGQDTQYF.

This clonotype was seen a handful of times. The rearrangement links TRBV14 to TRBJ2-1, with 7 bases that match TRBD1. Germline CDR1 is SGHDN and CDR2 is FVKESK. The CDR3 has 15 amino acids. The junction had 0 bases not matched to a gene; V was cut back by 1 base and J by 0 bases. CDR3 loop: CASSQGQGSYNEQFF. CDR3 DNA: TGTGCCAGCAGCCAAGGACAGGGCTCCTACAATGAGCAGTTCTTC. The full variable domain, its missing parts supplied by reference TRBV14 and TRBJ2-1, is EAGVTQFPSHSVIEKGQTVTLRCDPISGHDNLYWYRRVMGKEIKFLLHFVKESKQDESGMPNNRFLAERTGGTYSTLKVQPAELEDSGVYFCASSQGQGSYNEQFFGPGTRLTVL.

The V gene is TRBV6-1, the J gene TRBJ2-5; D perhaps matches TRBD2 (6 bases). The CDR3 consists of 13 residues. Germline CDR1 is MNHNS and CDR2 is SASEGT. The germline V and J ends were trimmed by 4 bases and 5 bases, with 11 bases remaining between them. CDR3 in amino acids: CASSGGAVETQYF. DNA of the CDR3: TGTGCCAGCAGTGGCGGGGCGGTTGAGACCCAGTACTTC.

In its sample, this clonotype was seen a few times. The V gene is TRBV4-1, the J gene TRBJ2-7; D is uncertain. V was shortened by 3 bases and J by 3 bases, with 9 bases between the two germline ends. The CDR3 extends over 13 amino acids. The germline V gene encodes CDR1 MGHRA and CDR2 YSYEKL. CDR3 sequence (DNA): TGCGCCAGCAGCCATGTTGACAACTACGAGCAGTACTTC. Translated, it gives CASSHVDNYEQYF.

The chain links TRBV5-4 to TRBJ2-5; 10 bases are a match to TRBD1. V was pared by 2 bases and J by 1 base, with 2 bases of the junction left unmatched. The CDR3 is made up of 15 amino acids. Germline V gene lookup returns CDR1 SGHNT and CDR2 YYREEE (reference sequence). This chain's CDR3 is CASSFWDRGQETQYF. In DNA, the CDR3 is TGTGCCAGCAGCTTTTGGGACAGGGGCCAAGAGACCCAGTACTTC.

This clonotype was found many times. The V gene is TRBV12-3 or TRBV12-4, the J gene TRBJ1-1; D may be TRBD1 (5 bases). V was trimmed by 6 bases and J by 2 bases, leaving 10 bases between them. CDR3 length: 13 amino acids. The CDR3 region has the DNA TGTGCCAGCAGCCGGGACCTAAACACTGAAGCTTTCTTT. It encodes CASSRDLNTEAFF.

The CDR3 DNA reads TGTGCCAGCAGCTTAGCGCGGGCAGCCCAAGAAGCTTTCTTT. Protein sequence: CASSLARAAQEAFF. The chain combines TRBV11-1 with TRBJ1-1; D uncertain. Germline lookup yields CDR1 SGHAT and CDR2 FQDESV (reference sequence). The CDR3 is made up of 14 amino acids. V gave up 0 bases and J gave up 8 bases, with 13 bases separating them.

For this clonotype: The CDR3 ends on some other residue instead of the conserved phenylalanine or tryptophan, so this is likely a read error. The rearrangement uses TRBV20-1 and TRBJ2-1; TRBD2 matches 7 bases. In germline, CDR1 is DFQATT, CDR2 SNEGSKA (reference sequence). The CDR3 consists of 15 residues. J gave up 0 bases and V 6 bases, and 8 bases lay outside the gene matches. The DNA for the CDR3 is TGCAGTGCCGTTCGGCTAGCGGTCTCCTACAATGAGCAGTTCATC. It yields the protein CSAVRLAVSYNEQFI.

The chain recombines TRBV20-1 with TRBJ2-7; 10 bases match TRBD2. The length of the CDR3 is 16 residues. V shed 0 bases and J 5 bases; nucleotides not matched to a gene: 10. CDR1 is DFQATT, CDR2 SNEGSKA, per germline (reference sequence). The CDR3 region is CSARDRSAGGLNEQYF. CDR3 coding DNA: TGCAGTGCTAGAGACCGGTCAGCGGGAGGGCTCAACGAGCAGTACTTC.

Only a few counts were recorded for this clonotype. This chain links TRBV20-1 with TRBJ2-7; D is undetermined. In germline, CDR1 is DFQATT, CDR2 SNEGSKA (reference sequence). The CDR3 extends over 13 amino acids. With 3 bases removed from V and 2 bases from J, the gap between germline ends came to 11 bases. The CDR3 region is CSASPDRTYEQYF. The CDR3 DNA reads TGCAGTGCTAGCCCGGACCGCACCTACGAGCAGTACTTC.

The table lists this clonotype with a few counts. This chain uses TRBV6-5 with TRBJ2-1; D perhaps matches TRBD2 (7 bases). There are 15 residues in the CDR3. Germline values: CDR1 MNHEY, CDR2 SVGAGI. The V end was cut by 2 bases, the J end by 10 bases, with 18 bases between. CDR3 sequence (DNA): TGTGCCAGCAGTTACCCCGTTCCGGGGGGCAGGGAGCAGTTCTTC. Its translation: CASSYPVPGGREQFF.

This chain links TRBV5-1 with TRBJ1-1; D remains unclear. Deletions cut 0 bases from V and 3 bases from J, with 6 bases between. CDR3 length: 13 amino acids. Germline V gene lookup returns CDR1 SGHRS and CDR2 YFSETQ. The CDR3 region is CASSLVGYTEAFF. CDR3 coding DNA: TGCGCCAGCAGCTTGGTCGGCTACACTGAAGCTTTCTTT.

This chain links TRBV6-1 with TRBJ1-4; D uncertain. Germline loops: CDR1 MNHNS, CDR2 SASEGT. The CDR3 is 12 residues long. Trimming shortened V by 8 bases and J by 8 bases, and 12 bases separated the two germline ends. The CDR3 region has the DNA TGTGCCAGCCGGCAGAACCTGGAAAAACTGTTTTTT. As protein: CASRQNLEKLFF.

V is TRBV6-1 and J is TRBJ1-5; D not certain. The CDR3 has 13 residues. Germline assignment: CDR1 MNHNS and CDR2 SASEGT. V lost 6 bases and J 7 bases, leaving 13 bases between the germline ends. The CDR3 DNA follows: TGTGCCAGCAGCCCATGGGTCGGGCAGCCCCAGCATTTT. Amino acid sequence: CASSPWVGQPQHF.

The chain uses TRBV15 and TRBJ2-2; D unclear. CDR1 is LNHNV and CDR2 is YYDKDF in the germline V gene (reference sequence). V was clipped by 5 bases and J by 7 bases, with 14 bases between them. The length of the CDR3 is 14 residues. The CDR3 DNA is TGTGCCACCAGCCGAGCGAGGTCCGGCGGGGAGCTGTTTTTT. Its translation: CATSRARSGGELFF.

In its sample, this clonotype was seen a few times. The rearrangement uses TRBV7-6 and TRBJ1-3; possible D gene TRBD1, 5 bases. Looked up from germline, CDR1 is SGHVS and CDR2 is FNYEAQ. Trimming left V 1 base short and J 3 bases short, with 13 bases between. This CDR3 comprises 16 residues. CDR3 region: CASSLVPRENGNTIYF. The CDR3 nucleotides read TGTGCCAGCAGCTTAGTTCCCAGGGAGAATGGAAACACCATATATTTT.

The chain uses TRBV6-2 or TRBV6-3 and TRBJ2-2, with D possibly TRBD1 on 6 matching bases. V was cut by 2 bases and J by 0 bases, with 19 bases left in between. The CDR3 loop spans 19 amino acids. CDR1 and CDR2 from the germline V gene are MNHEY and SVGEGT. The CDR3 nucleotides read TGTGCCAGCAGTTACGTCACAGGGAAAAGCCGCGCGAACACCGGGGAGCTGTTTTTT. This codes for CASSYVTGKSRANTGELFF.

The chain carries TRBV18 and TRBJ2-5; D gene unclear. The CDR3 has 12 residues. Trimming stripped 2 bases from V and 5 bases from J, with 6 bases between. Germline lookup yields CDR1 KGHSH and CDR2 LQKENI. CDR3 residues: CASSPYAETQYF. CDR3 sequence (DNA): TGTGCCAGCTCACCATACGCGGAGACCCAGTACTTC.

This clonotype was recorded many times. In nucleotides, the CDR3 is TGTGCCAGCAGTTACTCGTTTCCCCAGGGAGGGAATTCACCCCTCCACTTT. Protein product: CASSYSFPQGGNSPLHF. The chain carries TRBV6-5 and TRBJ1-6, with D maybe TRBD1 (5 bases). V was cut by 0 bases and J by 7 bases, with 16 bases left in between. The CDR3 spans 17 residues. Per germline, CDR1 MNHEY and CDR2 SVGAGI.

The rearrangement links TRBV7-2 to TRBJ2-5; the D is unclear. There are 14 residues in the CDR3. In germline, CDR1 is SGHTA, CDR2 FQGNSA. Trimming took 1 base from V and 5 from J, leaving 11 bases between them. CDR3 loop: CASSLEPTGETQYF. In nucleotides, the CDR3 is TGTGCCAGCAGCTTAGAGCCCACCGGGGAGACCCAGTACTTC.